The clone carrying this T cell receptor beta chain was found many times. Its specificity is unknown. Per the germline V gene, CDR1 is LGHNA and CDR2 is YNFKEQ. The V end lost 2 bases, the J end lost 6 bases, and 12 bases lay between the germline ends. The CDR3 loop spans 14 amino acids. This record belongs to a study of CD8 T cells in ankylosing spondylitis. General observations from the study: Among TCR beta sequences, a motif of several highly homologous variants appeared characteristic of ankylosing spondylitis blood.

By quantitative 5'-RACE with molecular barcodes, the TCR beta libraries were made. TCRdb recomputed calls from the 5' RACE reads with MiXCR, one row per CDR3 protein. The sample shows about 140,000 distinct CDR3 sequences, around 6.6% of them seen only once. The sequenced material came from blood, either unsorted or a sorted T cell fraction (not recorded which). This receptor was identified in a female donor with ankylosing spondylitis or in good health (not recorded which). The chain is built from TRBV4-2 and TRBJ2-3; no firm D call. The CDR3, as DNA: TGTGCCAGCAGCCAAACCGCTTTTGGGGATACGCAGTATTTT. Protein product: CASSQTAFGDTQYF.